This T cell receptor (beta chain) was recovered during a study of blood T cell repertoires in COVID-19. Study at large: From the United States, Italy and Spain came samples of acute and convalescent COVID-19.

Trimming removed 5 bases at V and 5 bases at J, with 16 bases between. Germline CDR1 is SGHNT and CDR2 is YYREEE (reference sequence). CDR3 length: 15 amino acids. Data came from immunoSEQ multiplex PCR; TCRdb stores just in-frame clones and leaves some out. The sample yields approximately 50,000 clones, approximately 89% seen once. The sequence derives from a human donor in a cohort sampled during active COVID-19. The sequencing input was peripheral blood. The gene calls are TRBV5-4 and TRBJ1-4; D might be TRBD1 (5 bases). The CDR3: CASSSGGTENEKLFF. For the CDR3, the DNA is TGTGCCAGCAGTTCGGGGGGGACGGAGAATGAAAAACTGTTTTTT.